These T cell receptor beta chains were read from a single sample in a study of shared clonotypes between healthy human individuals. Here immunoSEQ multiplex PCR was the method, and the copy in TCRdb shows in-frame clones only, minus some. The sample has 1.4 million or so clones, about 98.5% seen once. Sequencing was done on a sample of naive CD4+ T cells sorted from blood. These receptors all come from a man younger than 45 in good health. Both conserved end residues are part of each CDR3. Each record gives: V gene, clone size, J gene, D gene, CDR3 protein, CDR3 DNA. D genes are given only for firm matches. Clone size is shown for a subset of rows, as once, few, many or a class of expanded clone.

v_gene: TRBV4-3; abundance: -; j_gene: TRBJ1-5; d_gene: -; CDR3aa: CASSQDTGRGGQPQHF; CDR3nt: TGCGCCAGCAGCCAAGATACGGGCAGGGGCGGACAGCCCCAGCATTTT
v_gene: TRBV29-1; abundance: -; j_gene: TRBJ2-1; d_gene: TRBD2; CDR3aa: CSVERRLAGWNEQFF; CDR3nt: TGCAGCGTTGAAAGGCGCCTAGCGGGATGGAATGAGCAGTTCTTC
v_gene: TRBV7-2; abundance: -; j_gene: TRBJ2-3; d_gene: TRBD2; CDR3aa: CATARDYGDTQYF; CDR3nt: TGTGCCACCGCTCGGGACTATGGCGATACGCAGTATTTT
v_gene: TRBV4-1; abundance: -; j_gene: TRBJ2-5; d_gene: -; CDR3aa: CASSRIGPAGETQYF; CDR3nt: TGCGCCAGCAGCCGAATCGGGCCGGCGGGAGAGACCCAGTACTTC
v_gene: TRBV5-1; abundance: -; j_gene: TRBJ2-2; d_gene: -; CDR3aa: CASSRQLRNTGELFF; CDR3nt: TGCGCCAGCAGCAGACAACTCCGAAACACCGGGGAGCTGTTTTTT
v_gene: TRBV18; abundance: -; j_gene: TRBJ1-4; d_gene: -; CDR3aa: CASSPRTGRNEKLFF; CDR3nt: TGTGCCAGCTCCCCTAGGACGGGCCGTAATGAAAAACTGTTTTTT
v_gene: TRBV10-2; abundance: -; j_gene: TRBJ1-2; d_gene: -; CDR3aa: CASREQAIVGKYGYTF; CDR3nt: TGCGCCAGCAGAGAACAGGCAATTGTGGGGAAGTATGGCTACACCTTC
v_gene: TRBV6-5; abundance: -; j_gene: TRBJ2-7; d_gene: TRBD2; CDR3aa: CASRRTSGTYEQYF; CDR3nt: TGTGCCAGCAGACGGACTAGCGGGACCTACGAGCAGTACTTC
v_gene: TRBV5-1; abundance: -; j_gene: TRBJ2-1; d_gene: -; CDR3aa: CASSSGTTYNEQFF; CDR3nt: TGCGCCAGCAGCAGCGGGACAACCTACAATGAGCAGTTCTTC
v_gene: TRBV30; abundance: -; j_gene: TRBJ1-1; d_gene: -; CDR3aa: CAWGQIKNTEAFF; CDR3nt: TGTGCCTGGGGGCAAATTAAGAACACTGAAGCTTTCTTT
v_gene: TRBV28; abundance: -; j_gene: TRBJ2-2; d_gene: -; CDR3aa: CASSFRGRTGELFF; CDR3nt: TGTGCCAGCAGTTTCAGGGGCCGGACCGGGGAGCTGTTTTTT
v_gene: TRBV2; abundance: -; j_gene: TRBJ1-5; d_gene: -; CDR3aa: CASSVGGDLAVQPQHF; CDR3nt: TGTGCCAGCAGTGTCGGGGGGGACCTAGCGGTTCAGCCCCAGCATTTT
v_gene: TRBV19; abundance: -; j_gene: TRBJ1-5; d_gene: -; CDR3aa: CASTAGRIQPQHF; CDR3nt: TGTGCCAGTACAGCAGGGAGGATTCAGCCCCAGCATTTT
v_gene: TRBV10-1; abundance: -; j_gene: TRBJ2-1; d_gene: TRBD2; CDR3aa: CASSEGLAGGPSYNEQFF; CDR3nt: TGCGCCAGCAGTGAGGGACTAGCGGGAGGGCCTTCTTACAATGAGCAGTTCTTC
v_gene: TRBV9; abundance: -; j_gene: TRBJ1-1; d_gene: -; CDR3aa: CASSVRDMNTEAFF; CDR3nt: TGTGCCAGCAGCGTCAGGGATATGAACACTGAAGCTTTCTTT
v_gene: TRBV5-4; abundance: -; j_gene: TRBJ2-1; d_gene: TRBD1; CDR3aa: CASSLDRGLYNEQFF; CDR3nt: TGTGCCAGCAGCTTGGATAGGGGGCTTTACAATGAGCAGTTCTTC
v_gene: TRBV10-3; abundance: -; j_gene: TRBJ2-1; d_gene: TRBD1; CDR3aa: CAISERGPAYNEQFF; CDR3nt: TGTGCCATCAGCGAAAGGGGGCCAGCCTACAATGAGCAGTTCTTC
v_gene: TRBV29-1; abundance: -; j_gene: TRBJ2-3; d_gene: -; CDR3aa: CSAGRGVDTQYF; CDR3nt: TGCAGCGCAGGAAGGGGGGTAGATACGCAGTATTTT
v_gene: TRBV2; abundance: -; j_gene: TRBJ1-3; d_gene: TRBD1; CDR3aa: CASSEQGVGNTIYF; CDR3nt: TGTGCCAGCAGTGAACAGGGGGTTGGAAACACCATATATTTT
v_gene: TRBV28; abundance: -; j_gene: TRBJ2-1; d_gene: TRBD1; CDR3aa: CASSSQTGTFSYNEQFF; CDR3nt: TGTGCCAGCAGTTCCCAGACAGGGACCTTCTCCTACAATGAGCAGTTCTTC
v_gene: TRBV27; abundance: -; j_gene: TRBJ1-5; d_gene: -; CDR3aa: CASSLSGYSNQPQHF; CDR3nt: TGTGCCAGCAGTTTATCGGGTTACAGCAATCAGCCCCAGCATTTT
v_gene: TRBV27; abundance: -; j_gene: TRBJ2-2; d_gene: -; CDR3aa: CASSLFGSTGELFF; CDR3nt: TGTGCCAGCAGTCTATTTGGCTCCACCGGGGAGCTGTTTTTT
v_gene: TRBV18; abundance: -; j_gene: TRBJ1-4; d_gene: -; CDR3aa: CASSGPDEKLFF; CDR3nt: TGTGCCAGCTCAGGCCCTGATGAAAAACTGTTTTTT
v_gene: TRBV30; abundance: -; j_gene: TRBJ2-7; d_gene: -; CDR3aa: CAWSGLYEQYF; CDR3nt: TGTGCCTGGAGTGGGCTATACGAGCAGTACTTC
v_gene: TRBV7-3; abundance: -; j_gene: TRBJ2-2; d_gene: TRBD1; CDR3aa: CASSATPRNRGGELFF; CDR3nt: TGTGCCAGCAGCGCAACACCTAGAAACAGGGGCGGGGAGCTGTTTTTT
v_gene: TRBV25-1; abundance: -; j_gene: TRBJ1-5; d_gene: -; CDR3aa: CASSDGGSEDQPQHF; CDR3nt: TGTGCCAGCAGTGATGGTGGGTCAGAGGATCAGCCCCAGCATTTT
v_gene: TRBV19; abundance: -; j_gene: TRBJ2-5; d_gene: TRBD2; CDR3aa: CASSIAGTSGSVTQYF; CDR3nt: TGTGCCAGTAGTATAGCCGGGACTAGCGGGAGCGTGACCCAGTACTTC
v_gene: TRBV28; abundance: -; j_gene: TRBJ1-5; d_gene: TRBD1; CDR3aa: CASSILRQGDNQPQHF; CDR3nt: TGTGCCAGCAGTATACTGCGACAGGGAGATAATCAGCCCCAGCATTTT
v_gene: TRBV7-8; abundance: -; j_gene: TRBJ1-1; d_gene: -; CDR3aa: CASSLRATDTEAFF; CDR3nt: TGTGCCAGCAGCCTAAGGGCCACGGACACTGAAGCTTTCTTT
v_gene: TRBV10-2; abundance: once; j_gene: TRBJ2-3; d_gene: -; CDR3aa: CASTKVSTDTQYF; CDR3nt: TGCGCCAGCACCAAGGTCTCCACAGATACGCAGTATTTT
v_gene: TRBV2; abundance: -; j_gene: TRBJ2-7; d_gene: TRBD1; CDR3aa: CASSEPATGRNEQYF; CDR3nt: TGTGCCAGCAGCGAGCCCGCGACAGGGAGAAACGAGCAGTACTTC
v_gene: TRBV5-1; abundance: -; j_gene: TRBJ2-3; d_gene: -; CDR3aa: CASSLADTDTQYF; CDR3nt: TGCGCCAGCAGCTTGGCGGACACAGATACGCAGTATTTT
v_gene: TRBV29-1; abundance: -; j_gene: TRBJ1-2; d_gene: TRBD1; CDR3aa: CSVEDRTGAYGYTF; CDR3nt: TGCAGCGTTGAGGATAGGACAGGGGCCTATGGCTACACCTTC
v_gene: TRBV19; abundance: -; j_gene: TRBJ2-1; d_gene: TRBD2; CDR3aa: CASSTQTTSRYNEQFF; CDR3nt: TGTGCCAGTAGTACCCAAACGACTAGCCGTTACAATGAGCAGTTCTTC
v_gene: TRBV19; abundance: -; j_gene: TRBJ1-2; d_gene: -; CDR3aa: CASSTYSYGYTF; CDR3nt: TGTGCCAGTAGTACTTACAGCTATGGCTACACCTTC
v_gene: TRBV7-6; abundance: -; j_gene: TRBJ2-1; d_gene: TRBD2; CDR3aa: CASSHIAGVKNEQFF; CDR3nt: TGTGCCAGCAGCCACATAGCGGGAGTGAAGAATGAGCAGTTCTTC
v_gene: TRBV28; abundance: -; j_gene: TRBJ2-7; d_gene: TRBD2; CDR3aa: CASSPSWGGTSGTYEQYF; CDR3nt: TGTGCCAGCAGCCCCTCCTGGGGGGGGACTAGCGGGACATACGAGCAGTACTTC
v_gene: TRBV10-3; abundance: -; j_gene: TRBJ1-5; d_gene: TRBD1; CDR3aa: CAINGGGRSNQPQHF; CDR3nt: TGTGCCATCAATGGAGGGGGCCGTAGCAATCAGCCCCAGCATTTT
v_gene: TRBV2; abundance: -; j_gene: TRBJ1-4; d_gene: -; CDR3aa: CASNLGNEKLFF; CDR3nt: TGTGCCAGCAATCTTGGAAATGAAAAACTGTTTTTT
v_gene: TRBV27; abundance: -; j_gene: TRBJ2-7; d_gene: -; CDR3aa: CASRGGTDLYEQYF; CDR3nt: TGTGCCAGCAGGGGGGGGACAGACCTCTACGAGCAGTACTTC
v_gene: TRBV2; abundance: -; j_gene: TRBJ1-1; d_gene: -; CDR3aa: CARNRARGNGMNTEAFF; CDR3nt: TGTGCCAGGAACCGGGCCAGAGGGAATGGGATGAACACTGAAGCTTTCTTT
v_gene: TRBV9; abundance: -; j_gene: TRBJ1-1; d_gene: -; CDR3aa: CASSVAGHSTEAFF; CDR3nt: TGTGCCAGCAGCGTAGCAGGGCACAGCACTGAAGCTTTCTTT
v_gene: TRBV5-4; abundance: -; j_gene: TRBJ2-2; d_gene: -; CDR3aa: CASSLGRQSVDGGELFF; CDR3nt: TGTGCCAGCAGCTTGGGCCGCCAGAGCGTTGATGGCGGGGAGCTGTTTTTT
v_gene: TRBV10-2; abundance: -; j_gene: TRBJ2-7; d_gene: -; CDR3aa: CASSVGPLYEQYF; CDR3nt: TGCGCCAGCAGTGTTGGCCCTCTCTACGAGCAGTACTTC
v_gene: TRBV5-1; abundance: -; j_gene: TRBJ2-7; d_gene: TRBD2; CDR3aa: CASSLGYGTSATYEQYF; CDR3nt: TGCGCCAGCAGCTTAGGGTACGGGACTAGCGCTACCTACGAGCAGTACTTC
v_gene: TRBV7-6; abundance: -; j_gene: TRBJ2-3; d_gene: -; CDR3aa: CASSATDTQYF; CDR3nt: TGTGCCAGCAGCGCGACAGATACGCAGTATTTT
v_gene: TRBV14; abundance: -; j_gene: TRBJ2-3; d_gene: TRBD2; CDR3aa: CASSQGMAGADTQYF; CDR3nt: TGTGCCAGCAGCCAAGGAATGGCGGGAGCAGATACGCAGTATTTT
v_gene: TRBV5-5; abundance: -; j_gene: TRBJ2-7; d_gene: -; CDR3aa: CASSLSRTYMTDYEQYF; CDR3nt: TGTGCCAGCAGCTTGAGTCGTACGTATATGACGGATTACGAGCAGTACTTC
v_gene: TRBV20-1; abundance: -; j_gene: TRBJ2-7; d_gene: -; CDR3aa: CSASKDEQYF; CDR3nt: TGCAGTGCATCGAAGGACGAGCAGTACTTC
v_gene: TRBV6-1; abundance: -; j_gene: TRBJ2-1; d_gene: -; CDR3aa: CASTLRRFSYNEQFF; CDR3nt: TGTGCCAGCACCCTGCGCCGATTCTCCTACAATGAGCAGTTCTTC
v_gene: TRBV15; abundance: -; j_gene: TRBJ2-7; d_gene: TRBD2; CDR3aa: CATPVRGSSYEQYF; CDR3nt: TGTGCCACCCCCGTGCGCGGGAGCTCCTACGAGCAGTACTTC
v_gene: TRBV7-6; abundance: -; j_gene: TRBJ2-7; d_gene: -; CDR3aa: CASSSVFDGTYEQYF; CDR3nt: TGTGCCAGCAGCTCCGTATTCGACGGTACCTACGAGCAGTACTTC